These 21 T cell receptor beta chains were sequenced from one sample in a study of T-cell reconstitution after alpha-beta-depleted transplantation in children. It was with unique molecular identifiers that the TCRbeta library was prepared. TCRdb analysed the PCR reads with MiXCR anew, one entry per CDR3 protein. Of 600,000 to 700,000 distinct CDR3 sequences listed, roughly 15% were seen once; the top ten hold about 1.1%. The input for sequencing was PBMCs from the stem cell graft donor, taken from the stem cell graft. The receptors were gathered from a human donor who donated a stem cell graft to a child with acute myeloid leukemia.

The CDR3 DNA follows: TGTGCCAGCAGCTTAGAGGGACCTACCTGGCCCTACGGCTACACCTTC. Translated, it gives CASSLEGPTWPYGYTF. The J gene is TRBJ1-2, the V gene TRBV7-2; TRBD1 might be the D (5 bases). The CDR3 is 16 amino acids. Germline CDR1 and CDR2: SGHTA and FQGNSA. V lost 1 base and J 8 bases, leaving 20 bases between the germline ends.

This clonotype occurred many times. The chain combines TRBV15 with TRBJ1-5; the D gene is possibly TRBD1 (5 bases). Germline CDR1 reads LNHNV; CDR2 reads YYDKDF (reference sequence). The CDR3 runs to 15 residues. The V and J ends lost 6 bases and 0 bases respectively, with 12 bases between them. The CDR3 region has the DNA TGTGCCACCAGTTGGGGGAGCGGTAGCAATCAGCCCCAGCATTTT. This gives the protein CATSWGSGSNQPQHF.

This clonotype showed up many times. The chain carries TRBV20-1 and TRBJ2-3, with 13 bases identical to TRBD2. The CDR3 totals 15 residues. V trimming: 6 bases; J trimming: 5 bases; junction bases outside the gene matches: 8. Germline values: CDR1 DFQATT, CDR2 SNEGSKA (reference sequence). The CDR3, as DNA: TGCAGTGCCCCCGGACTAGCGGGGGCTGTAGATACGCAGTATTTT. Translation: CSAPGLAGAVDTQYF.

This clonotype was counted between two and nine times. The V gene is TRBV12-3 or TRBV12-4, the J gene TRBJ1-6; no reliable D call. Trimming removed 4 bases at V and 7 bases at J, with 8 bases between. CDR3 length equals 13 residues. CDR3 nucleotide sequence: TGTGCCAGCAGTTCCGGGAAGAATTCACCCCTCCACTTT. Protein: CASSSGKNSPLHF.

This clonotype has a handful of counts. The chain couples TRBV5-1 to TRBJ1-1, with a tentative D call TRBD1 (5 bases). Germline V gene data show CDR1 as SGHRS and CDR2 as YFSETQ. The CDR3 extends over 16 amino acids. The V end was cut by 3 bases, the J end by 7 bases, with 22 bases between. The CDR3 region is CASSSAGGTGSGEAFF. In nucleotides, the CDR3 is TGCGCCAGCAGCTCGGCTGGGGGGACGGGTTCTGGTGAAGCTTTCTTT.

This clonotype appeared many times. V and J are TRBV20-1 and TRBJ2-4; weak D call: TRBD2 (5 bases). V was clipped by 3 bases and J by 0 bases, with 9 bases between them. The germline V gene encodes CDR1 DFQATT and CDR2 SNEGSKA (reference sequence). The CDR3 consists of 14 residues. In DNA form, the CDR3 reads TGCAGTGCTAGTCTCGGGGTAGCCAAAAACATTCAGTACTTC. It yields the protein CSASLGVAKNIQYF.

This clonotype has a handful of counts. The chain combines TRBV11-2 with TRBJ2-3; 7 bases agree with TRBD1. The CDR3 loop spans 16 amino acids. Germline trimming cut 5 bases from V and 3 bases from J; bases unmatched to any gene: 11. Germline CDR1 and CDR2: SGHAT and FQNNGV. CDR3 DNA sequence: TGTGCCAGCAGCCCCAACACAGGGGTTTGGACAGATACGCAGTATTTT. Translated: CASSPNTGVWTDTQYF. Supplemented by reference TRBV11-2 and TRBJ2-3, the full variable domain reads EAGVAQSPRYKIIEKRQSVAFWCNPISGHATLYWYQQILGQGPKLLIQFQNNGVVDDSQLPKDRFSAERLKGVDSTLKIQPAKLEDSAVYLCASSPNTGVWTDTQYFGPGTRLTVL.

The chain carries TRBV7-2 and TRBJ2-7; 8 nucleotides line up with TRBD2. The CDR3 has 15 amino acids. V lost 4 bases to trimming and J lost 2 bases; unmatched junction nucleotides: 7. CDR1 and CDR2 (germline): SGHTA, FQGNSA. The CDR3 protein is CASSSLGGGAYEQYF. DNA of the CDR3: TGTGCCAGCAGCTCCCTCGGGGGGGGAGCCTACGAGCAGTACTTC.

At least ten counts were recorded for this clonotype. The chain has TRBV5-5 and TRBJ1-5; 8 bases line up with TRBD1. The V gene's germline CDR1 is SGHKS and CDR2 YYEKEE (reference sequence). This CDR3 has 15 amino acids. V was clipped by 4 bases and J by 7 bases; unmatched bases: 10. The CDR3 reads CASSRGTGALQPQHF. CDR3 in DNA: TGTGCCAGCAGCCGCGGGACAGGTGCCTTGCAGCCCCAGCATTTT.

This clonotype was counted ten times or more. V and J are TRBV20-1 and TRBJ1-4, with a weak D call TRBD1 (5 bases). V gave up 2 bases and J gave up 4 bases, with 8 bases separating them. CDR3 length: 13 amino acids. Germline V gives CDR1 DFQATT, CDR2 SNEGSKA (reference sequence). CDR3 region: CSARSGLNEKLFF. CDR3 coding DNA: TGCAGTGCTAGATCAGGGCTTAATGAAAAACTGTTTTTT.

There are many counts of this clonotype. V and J are TRBV12-3 or TRBV12-4 and TRBJ2-6; D may be TRBD2 (5 bases). Trimming left V 4 bases short and J 0 bases short, with 7 bases between. The CDR3 runs 15 residues. CDR3 residues: CASSSGSSGANVLTF. CDR3 DNA sequence: TGTGCCAGCAGTTCGGGGAGCTCTGGGGCCAACGTCCTGACTTTC.

The table lists this clonotype with a few counts. The chain uses TRBV24-1 and TRBJ2-1; D gene unclear. V was shortened by 0 bases and J by 6 bases, with 2 bases between the two germline ends. Germline CDR1 KGHDR, CDR2 SFDVKD. The CDR3 consists of 12 residues. This chain's CDR3 is CATSDLPNEQFF. The CDR3 DNA sequence: TGTGCCACCAGTGATTTGCCCAATGAGCAGTTCTTC.

V gene TRBV7-6 combines with J gene TRBJ2-3; no clear D. Germline V gene data show CDR1 as SGHVS and CDR2 as FNYEAQ. V lost 4 bases and J 1 base, leaving 9 bases between the germline ends. CDR3 length: 14 residues. The CDR3 bases are TGTGCCAGCAGCTCCCCTAGGGGCACAGATACGCAGTATTTT. This sequence encodes CASSSPRGTDTQYF.

This clonotype was counted many times. This rearrangement joins TRBV20-1 to TRBJ1-5; a weak D match, TRBD1 (5 bases). V was shortened by 6 bases and J by 0 bases, with 15 bases between the two germline ends. This CDR3 has 15 amino acids. Germline V lookup: CDR1 DFQATT, CDR2 SNEGSKA (reference sequence). CDR3 in amino acids: CSAQGTAVSNQPQHF. The CDR3 DNA follows: TGCAGTGCGCAAGGGACGGCAGTTAGCAATCAGCCCCAGCATTTT.

CDR3 region: CASSLGVQSSYEQYF. CDR3 sequence (DNA): TGTGCCAGCAGCTTGGGGGTCCAAAGCTCCTACGAGCAGTACTTC. The gene calls are TRBV9 and TRBJ2-7; TRBD1 or TRBD2 may be the D gene (5 bases each). CDR3 length: 15 residues. Trimming stripped 4 bases from V and 0 bases from J, with 14 bases between. The germline gives CDR1 SGDLS, CDR2 YYNGEE.

The chain joins TRBV5-1 to TRBJ2-1, with 9 bases lining up with TRBD2. J gave up 4 bases and V 4 bases, and 6 bases lay outside the gene matches. The CDR3 spans 15 residues. CDR1 SGHRS and CDR2 YFSETQ come from the germline V gene. CDR3 protein: CASSERGALYNEQFF. CDR3 in DNA: TGCGCCAGCAGCGAGCGGGGGGCCTTATACAATGAGCAGTTCTTC.

This clonotype was detected only a few times. The CDR3 DNA reads as TGCGCCAGCAGCATGGGACAGGTAGATTCCTACGAGCAGTACTTC. Its translation is CASSMGQVDSYEQYF. V and J are TRBV5-1 and TRBJ2-7; TRBD1 agrees at 8 bases. The CDR3 covers 15 residues. Unmatched junction bases numbered 7, after V lost 4 bases and J lost 1 base. Germline V lookup: CDR1 SGHRS, CDR2 YFSETQ.

The rearrangement links TRBV20-1 to TRBJ2-7; TRBD2 matches at 12 bases. The ends lost 5 bases at V and 0 bases at J; junction bases unmatched: 11. This CDR3 spans 17 amino acids. Looked up from germline, CDR1 is DFQATT and CDR2 is SNEGSKA (reference sequence). The CDR3 here is CSALPTSGGPSSYEQYF. CDR3 coding DNA: TGCAGTGCTCTCCCGACTAGCGGGGGACCGAGCTCCTACGAGCAGTACTTC.

In this sample, this clonotype turned up many times. The V call is TRBV29-1, the J call TRBJ2-1, with D perhaps matching TRBD2 (6 bases). Germline V gene lookup returns CDR1 SQVTM and CDR2 ANQGSEA. Trimming took 1 base from V and 2 from J, leaving 12 bases between them. The CDR3 covers 15 residues. The CDR3 DNA reads TGCAGCGTTGAAGGAGGAGGGGCCCCCTACAATGAGCAGTTCTTC. Translating gives CSVEGGGAPYNEQFF.

This clonotype was seen at least ten times. The CDR3 nucleotides are TGTGCCAGCAGCTTGGGAGTGGGGGTCATTGATTTCTACGAGCAGTACGTC. Translation gives CASSLGVGVIDFYEQYV. This chain joins TRBV5-5 and TRBJ2-7; D is possibly TRBD1 or TRBD2 (5 bases each). Germline loops: CDR1 SGHKS, CDR2 YYEKEE (reference sequence). The CDR3 has 17 residues. Trimming pared 0 bases from V and 3 bases from J, leaving 19 bases between.

A single count supports this clonotype. This rearrangement joins TRBV15 to TRBJ2-4; D call uncertain. V was cut by 0 bases and J by 0 bases, with 9 bases left in between. The CDR3 has 16 residues. The V gene's germline CDR1 is LNHNV and CDR2 YYDKDF (reference sequence). CDR3 nucleotides: TGTGCCACCAGCAGAGATAAGGCTGTAGCCAAAAACATTCAGTACTTC. It encodes CATSRDKAVAKNIQYF.